This entry concerns a single T cell receptor beta chain. Its antigen is not identified. This entry is derived from a study of shared clonotypes between healthy human individuals. Study context: A couple of women and a few men aged 18 to 49 served as donors. Study-level results: Sequencing depth was expected to influence donor clonotype sharing.

Source study methods: ImmunoSEQ yielded junction-only sequences lacking quality scores, so filtering differed. Profiling relied on immunoSEQ multiplex PCR, and the TCRdb table lists in-frame clones only, not all of them. V and J calls and clone size come straight from that table; D and trimming were deduced from the DNA. Altogether about 520,000 clones are present, more than 75% being singletons, with the ten largest covering around 12%. The CDR3 loop spans 12 amino acids. The V end lost 4 bases, the J end lost 5 bases, and 4 bases lay between the germline ends. CDR1 SGHNT and CDR2 YYREEE come from the germline V gene (reference sequence).

The material sequenced was PBMCs. This rearrangement joins TRBV5-4 to TRBJ1-6, with D unclear. The receptor's source is a middle-aged woman in good health. Some clones in this sample may be carry-over from other donors' samples. This CDR3 is CASSANNSPLHF. For the CDR3, the DNA is TGTGCCAGCAGCGCAAATAATTCACCCCTCCACTTT.